This record looks at one TCR beta chain sequence and its context. Under the authors' procedure: Amplification of reference gene primers provided the estimated nucleated cell counts. Libraries were prepared by immunoSEQ multiplex PCR; TCRdb keeps only in-frame clonotypes and omits some of them. The DNA was the basis for D and trimming; V, J and clone size are from that table. The table lists 100,000 or so clones, around 93% of them singletons. The sample comes from a study of blood T cell repertoires in COVID-19. Study background: Samples representing acute and convalescent COVID-19 were sourced from the United States, Italy and Spain.

CDR1 WNHNN and CDR2 SYGVQD come from the germline V gene (reference sequence). The V gene lost 6 bases and the J gene lost 1 base, with 13 bases spanning the gap. This CDR3 comprises 14 residues. Input material: peripheral blood. The clonotype originates from a man aged 50 or older with acute or convalescent COVID-19. The J gene is TRBJ2-7, the V gene TRBV10-1, with D perhaps matching TRBD2 (6 bases). The CDR3 nucleotides read TGCGCCAGCAGGGGAGGAGGGTGGTCCTACGAGCAGTACTTC. This gives the protein CASRGGGWSYEQYF.